This TCR beta chain comes out of a study of control samples from healthy donors and cancer patients (dated by TCRdb to the early 2020s). Libraries were built with the immunoSEQ multiplex PCR assay. TCRdb mirrors the immuneACCESS table, restricted to in-frame sequences. Some clones are absent from its copies; in checked studies, under half trace to an unresolved V gene, and the reason for the others is unknown. The sample contains about 26,000 clones, 65% to 90% of them found a single time. The leading ten clones occupy about 6.7% of the sample. Per the germline V gene, SGDLS is the CDR1 and YYNGEE is the CDR2. From its cysteine to its phenylalanine, the CDR3 spans 17 amino acids. Left in the record is the CDR3 DNA by itself, 51 bases read in frame from the first base. V is cut by 2 bases and J by 0 bases, and the space between the germline ends is 14 bases. This clone was found a few times. There is no known antigen for this receptor. No quality values exist for individual bases; no much larger clone is one base distant.

Source material: PBMCs. The chain joins TRBV9 to TRBJ1-4; no confident D gene assignment can be made. The clonotype comes from a woman aged 60-75 years with head and neck cancer. CDR3 loop: CASSVAPMGPTNEKLFF. The DNA sequence is given as TGTGCCAGCAGCGTTGCCCCGATGGGTCCAACTAATGAAAAACTGTTTTTT.